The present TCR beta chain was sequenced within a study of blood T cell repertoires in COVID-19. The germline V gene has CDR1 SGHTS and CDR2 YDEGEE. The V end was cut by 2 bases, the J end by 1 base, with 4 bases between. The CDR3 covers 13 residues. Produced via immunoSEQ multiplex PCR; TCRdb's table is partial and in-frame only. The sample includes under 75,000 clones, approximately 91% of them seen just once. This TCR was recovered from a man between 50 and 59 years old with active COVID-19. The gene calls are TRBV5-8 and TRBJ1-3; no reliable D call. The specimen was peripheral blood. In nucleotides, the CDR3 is TGTGCCAGCAGCTTCAGTTCTGGAAACACCATATATTTT. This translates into CASSFSSGNTIYF.